Described below is a single T cell receptor beta chain sequence and its context. Antigen specificity is unknown. The data were taken from a study of Ad26.COV2.S vaccination and SARS-CoV-2 variants. Study as a whole: Dosing was one shot or two shots 56 days apart.

Study-level findings and limits: Placebo recipients trailed vaccine recipients in spike-specific TCR breadth.

Assay: immunoSEQ multiplex PCR; the TCRdb copy retains only in-frame clones and omits some. The data hold a few hundred thousand clones, with around nine tenths observed a single time. The treatment here: 15 to 20 received Ad26.COV2.S at low or high dose, single or two shots; roughly 5 received placebo; per-sample allocation not given. Repertoires come from day 63 after the first vaccine or placebo injection. An adult of 18-55 years in Boston served as donor. V was trimmed by 7 bases and J by 0 bases, leaving 10 bases between them. CDR3 size: 14 residues. Germline CDR1 and CDR2: MNHEY and SMNVEV (reference sequence).

This sample comprised peripheral blood, obtained in a trial of Ad26.COV2.S vaccine versus placebo. The receptor comes from a person between 18 and 65 years old who received the Ad26.COV2.S COVID-19 vaccine or a placebo. The J gene is TRBJ2-1, the V gene TRBV27; tentative D call: TRBD1 (6 bases). The CDR3 DNA is TGTGCCAGCACCGGACAGAGCTCCTACAATGAGCAGTTCTTC. Translated: CASTGQSSYNEQFF.